Sequencing of this T cell receptor (beta chain) was carried out in a study of blood T cell repertoires in COVID-19. Across the whole study: PBMCs, B-cell-depleted T cells, or T cells provided the cDNA or gDNA that made up the material.

Libraries were prepared by immunoSEQ multiplex PCR; TCRdb keeps only in-frame clonotypes and omits some of them. The sample includes about 290,000 clones, around 81% seen only once; the top ten take over 3.5%. Trimming removed 4 bases from V and 3 bases from J; junction bases left unmatched: 4. The CDR3 has 15 amino acids. Germline V gene data show CDR1 as SNHLY and CDR2 as FYNNEI. This rearrangement joins TRBV2 to TRBJ1-4; 8 nucleotides agree with TRBD1. Sequencing used peripheral blood. The sequence came from a woman aged 45 to 65 with active or convalescent COVID-19. Here the CDR3 reads CASSGTTGANEKLFF. CDR3 sequence (DNA): TGTGCCAGCAGTGGTACGACAGGGGCTAATGAAAAACTGTTTTTT. The full variable domain, in which reference TRBV2 and TRBJ1-4 provide the parts outside the CDR3, is EPEVTQTPSHQVTQMGQEVILRCVPISNHLYFYWYRQILGQKVEFLVSFYNNEISEKSEIFDDQFSVERPDGSNFTLKIRSTKLEDSAMYFCASSGTTGANEKLFFGSGTQLSVL.